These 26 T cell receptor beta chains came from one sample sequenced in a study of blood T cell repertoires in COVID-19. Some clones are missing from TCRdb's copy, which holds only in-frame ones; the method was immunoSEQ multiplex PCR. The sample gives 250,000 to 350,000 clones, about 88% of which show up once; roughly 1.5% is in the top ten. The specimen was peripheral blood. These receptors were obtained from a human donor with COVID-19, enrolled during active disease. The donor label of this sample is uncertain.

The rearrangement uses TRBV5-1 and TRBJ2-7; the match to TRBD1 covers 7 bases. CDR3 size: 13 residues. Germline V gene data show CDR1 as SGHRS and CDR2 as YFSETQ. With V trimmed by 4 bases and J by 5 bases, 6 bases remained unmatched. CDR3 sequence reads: CASSLTGEHEQYF. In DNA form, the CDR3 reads TGCGCCAGCAGCCTTACAGGGGAACACGAGCAGTACTTC.

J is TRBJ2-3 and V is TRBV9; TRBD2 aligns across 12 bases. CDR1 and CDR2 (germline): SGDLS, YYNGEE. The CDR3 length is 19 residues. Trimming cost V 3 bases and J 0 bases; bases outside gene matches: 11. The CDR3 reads CASSAGLAGSPLSTDTQYF. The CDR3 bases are TGTGCCAGCAGCGCCGGACTAGCGGGGTCCCCGCTAAGCACAGATACGCAGTATTTT.

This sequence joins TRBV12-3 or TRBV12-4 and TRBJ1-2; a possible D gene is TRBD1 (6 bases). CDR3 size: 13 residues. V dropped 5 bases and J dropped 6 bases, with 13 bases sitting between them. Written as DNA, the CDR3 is TGTGCCAGCAGTCCTGGGGGCGCAGATGGCTACACCTTC. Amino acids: CASSPGGADGYTF.

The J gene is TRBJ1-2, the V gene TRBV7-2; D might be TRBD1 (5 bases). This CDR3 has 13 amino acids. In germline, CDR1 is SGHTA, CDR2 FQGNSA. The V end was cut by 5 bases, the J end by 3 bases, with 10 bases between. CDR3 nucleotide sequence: TGTGCCAGCAGCCCACAGGCTGACTATGGCTACACCTTC. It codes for CASSPQADYGYTF.

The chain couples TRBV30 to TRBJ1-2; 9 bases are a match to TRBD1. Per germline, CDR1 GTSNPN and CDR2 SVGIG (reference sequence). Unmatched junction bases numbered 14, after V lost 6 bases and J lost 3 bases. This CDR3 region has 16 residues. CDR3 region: CACGNPGTGRYYGYTF. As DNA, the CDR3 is TGTGCCTGCGGGAACCCCGGGACAGGGCGATACTATGGCTACACCTTC.

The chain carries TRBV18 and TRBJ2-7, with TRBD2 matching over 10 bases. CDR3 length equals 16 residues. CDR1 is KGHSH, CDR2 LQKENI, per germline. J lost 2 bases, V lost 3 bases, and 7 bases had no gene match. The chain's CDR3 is CASSPNLAGGTYEQYF. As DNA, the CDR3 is TGTGCCAGCTCACCCAATTTAGCGGGAGGTACCTACGAGCAGTACTTC.

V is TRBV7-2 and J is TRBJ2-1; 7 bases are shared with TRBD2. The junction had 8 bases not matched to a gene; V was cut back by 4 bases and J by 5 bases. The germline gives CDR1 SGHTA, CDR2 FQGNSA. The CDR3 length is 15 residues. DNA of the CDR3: TGTGCCAGCAGCTCCAACGGGGGGAATGACAATGAGCAGTTCTTC. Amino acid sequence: CASSSNGGNDNEQFF.

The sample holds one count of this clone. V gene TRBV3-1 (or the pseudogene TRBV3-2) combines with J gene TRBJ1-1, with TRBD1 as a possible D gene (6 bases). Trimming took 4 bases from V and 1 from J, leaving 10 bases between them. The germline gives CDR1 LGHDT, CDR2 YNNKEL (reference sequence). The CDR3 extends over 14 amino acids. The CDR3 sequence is CASSLMDRNTEAFF. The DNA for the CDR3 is TGTGCCAGCAGCCTAATGGACAGGAACACTGAAGCTTTCTTT.

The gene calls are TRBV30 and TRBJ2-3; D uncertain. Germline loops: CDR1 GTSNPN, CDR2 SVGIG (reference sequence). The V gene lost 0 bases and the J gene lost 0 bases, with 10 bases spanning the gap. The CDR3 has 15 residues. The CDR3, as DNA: TGTGCCTGGAGTGTTTCATCAACTAGCACAGATACGCAGTATTTT. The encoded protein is CAWSVSSTSTDTQYF.

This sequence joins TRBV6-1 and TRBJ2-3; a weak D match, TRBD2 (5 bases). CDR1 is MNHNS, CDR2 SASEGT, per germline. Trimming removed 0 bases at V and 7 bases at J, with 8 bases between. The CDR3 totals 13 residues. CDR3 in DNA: TGTGCCAGCAGTGAAGCGGTCGGGAATACGCAGTATTTT. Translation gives CASSEAVGNTQYF.

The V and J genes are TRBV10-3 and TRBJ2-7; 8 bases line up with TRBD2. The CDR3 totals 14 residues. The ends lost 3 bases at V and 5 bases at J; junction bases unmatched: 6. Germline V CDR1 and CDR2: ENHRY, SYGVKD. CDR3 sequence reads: CAISDKREINEQYF. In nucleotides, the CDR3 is TGTGCCATCAGTGACAAGCGGGAGATCAACGAGCAGTACTTC.

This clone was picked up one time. The CDR3 region is CSVRAGRSNEKLFF. Here the CDR3 DNA reads TGCAGCGTTCGGGCCGGGAGGTCAAATGAAAAACTGTTTTTT. The chain joins TRBV29-1 to TRBJ1-4, with D uncertain. The CDR3 totals 14 residues. The V gene's germline CDR1 is SQVTM and CDR2 ANQGSEA. Trimming stripped 5 bases from V and 5 bases from J, with 15 bases between.

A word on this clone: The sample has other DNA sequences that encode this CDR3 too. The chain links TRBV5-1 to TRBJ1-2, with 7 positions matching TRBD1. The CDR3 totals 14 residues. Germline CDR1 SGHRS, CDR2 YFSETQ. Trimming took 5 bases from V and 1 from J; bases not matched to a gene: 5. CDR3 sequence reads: CASSPGTVNYGYTF. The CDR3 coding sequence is TGCGCCAGCAGTCCCGGGACAGTTAACTATGGCTACACCTTC.

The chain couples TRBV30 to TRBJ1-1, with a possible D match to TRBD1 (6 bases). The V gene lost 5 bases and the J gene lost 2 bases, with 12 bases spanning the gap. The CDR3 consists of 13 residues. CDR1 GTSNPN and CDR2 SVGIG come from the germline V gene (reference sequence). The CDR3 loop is CAWDRQANTEAFF. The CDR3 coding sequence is TGTGCCTGGGACCGACAGGCCAACACTGAAGCTTTCTTT.

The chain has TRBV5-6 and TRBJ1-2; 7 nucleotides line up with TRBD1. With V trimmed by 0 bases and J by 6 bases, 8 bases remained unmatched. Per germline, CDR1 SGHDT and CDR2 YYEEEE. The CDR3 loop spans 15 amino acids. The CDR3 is CASSLGSRGSHGYTF. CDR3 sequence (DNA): TGTGCCAGCAGCTTGGGGTCCAGGGGGTCCCATGGCTACACCTTC.

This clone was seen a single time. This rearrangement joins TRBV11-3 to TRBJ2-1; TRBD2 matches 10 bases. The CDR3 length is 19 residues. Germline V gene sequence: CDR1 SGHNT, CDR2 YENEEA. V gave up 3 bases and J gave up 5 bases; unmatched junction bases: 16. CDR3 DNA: TGTGCCAGCAGCTTGGACGGGAGCGGGAGGGGGAGTAGGGACAATGAGCAGTTCTTC. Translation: CASSLDGSGRGSRDNEQFF.

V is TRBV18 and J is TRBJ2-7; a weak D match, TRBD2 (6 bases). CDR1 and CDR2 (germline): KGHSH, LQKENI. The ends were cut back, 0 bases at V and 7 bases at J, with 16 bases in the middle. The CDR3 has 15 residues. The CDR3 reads CASSPPMSGRLEQYF. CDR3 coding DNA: TGTGCCAGCTCACCACCAATGTCAGGGAGGCTAGAGCAGTACTTC.

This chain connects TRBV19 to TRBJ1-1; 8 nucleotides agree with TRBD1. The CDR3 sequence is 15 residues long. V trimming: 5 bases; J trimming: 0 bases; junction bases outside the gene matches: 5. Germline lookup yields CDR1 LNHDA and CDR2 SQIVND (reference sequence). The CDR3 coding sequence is TGTGCCAGTAGTGACAGGGGACGAATGAACACTGAAGCTTTCTTT. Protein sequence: CASSDRGRMNTEAFF.

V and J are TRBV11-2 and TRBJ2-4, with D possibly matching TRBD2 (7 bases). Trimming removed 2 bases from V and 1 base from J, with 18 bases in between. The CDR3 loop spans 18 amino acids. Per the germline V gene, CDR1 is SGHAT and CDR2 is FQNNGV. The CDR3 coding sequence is TGTGCCAGCAGCTTAAATTATGGGGGGGGCGACGCCAAAAACATTCAGTACTTC. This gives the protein CASSLNYGGGDAKNIQYF.

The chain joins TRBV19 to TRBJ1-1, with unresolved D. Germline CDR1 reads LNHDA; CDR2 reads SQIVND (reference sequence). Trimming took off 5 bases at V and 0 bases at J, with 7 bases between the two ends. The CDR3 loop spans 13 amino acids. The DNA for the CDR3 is TGTGCCAGTAGTGAGGGAGTGAACACTGAAGCTTTCTTT. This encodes CASSEGVNTEAFF.

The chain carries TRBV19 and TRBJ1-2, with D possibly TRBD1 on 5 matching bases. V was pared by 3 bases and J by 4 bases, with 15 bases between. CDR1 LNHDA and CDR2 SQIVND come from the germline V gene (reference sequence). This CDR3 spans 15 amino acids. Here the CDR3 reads CASSMTATSLYGYTF. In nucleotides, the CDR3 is TGTGCCAGTAGTATGACAGCAACGTCTCTCTATGGCTACACCTTC.

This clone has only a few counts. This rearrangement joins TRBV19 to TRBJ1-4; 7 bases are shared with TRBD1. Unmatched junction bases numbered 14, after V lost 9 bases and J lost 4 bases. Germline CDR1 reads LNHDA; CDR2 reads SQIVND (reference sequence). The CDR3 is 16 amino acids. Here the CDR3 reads CASCRIGTAFNEKLFF. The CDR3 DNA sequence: TGTGCCAGCTGCCGAATTGGGACAGCGTTTAATGAAAAACTGTTTTTT. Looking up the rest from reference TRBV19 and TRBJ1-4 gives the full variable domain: DGGITQSPKYLFRKEGQNVTLSCEQNLNHDAMYWYRQDPGQGLRLIYYSQIVNDFQKGDIAEGYSVSREKKESFPLTVTSAQKNPTAFYLCASCRIGTAFNEKLFFGSGTQLSVL.

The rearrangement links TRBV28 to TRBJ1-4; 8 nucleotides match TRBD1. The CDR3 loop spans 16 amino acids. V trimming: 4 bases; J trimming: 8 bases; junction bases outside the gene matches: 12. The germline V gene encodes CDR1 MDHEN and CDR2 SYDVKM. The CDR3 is CASSSTGDGIREKLFF. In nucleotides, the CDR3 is TGTGCCAGCAGTTCGACAGGGGATGGTATACGGGAAAAACTGTTTTTT. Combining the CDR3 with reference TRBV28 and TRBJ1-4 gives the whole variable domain DVKVTQSSRYLVKRTGEKVFLECVQDMDHENMFWYRQDPGLGLRLIYFSYDVKMKEKGDIPEGYSVSREKKERFSLILESASTNQTSMYLCASSSTGDGIREKLFFGSGTQLSVL.

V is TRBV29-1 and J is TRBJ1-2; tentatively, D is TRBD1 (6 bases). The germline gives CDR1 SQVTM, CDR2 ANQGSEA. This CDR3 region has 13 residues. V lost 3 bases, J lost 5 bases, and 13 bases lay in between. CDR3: CSVERTDGYGYTF. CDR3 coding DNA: TGCAGCGTTGAGAGGACAGACGGATATGGCTACACCTTC.

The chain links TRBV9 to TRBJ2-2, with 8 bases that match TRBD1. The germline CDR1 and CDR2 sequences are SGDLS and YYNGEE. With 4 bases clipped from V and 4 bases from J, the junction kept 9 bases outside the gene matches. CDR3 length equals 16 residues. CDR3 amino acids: CASSQGAEASTGELFF. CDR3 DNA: TGTGCCAGCAGCCAGGGGGCGGAAGCAAGCACCGGGGAGCTGTTTTTT.

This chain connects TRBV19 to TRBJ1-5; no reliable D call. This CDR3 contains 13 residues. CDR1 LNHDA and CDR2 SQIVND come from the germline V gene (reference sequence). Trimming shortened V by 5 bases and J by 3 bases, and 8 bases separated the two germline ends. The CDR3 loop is CASSGTINQPQHF. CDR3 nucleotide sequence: TGTGCCAGTAGTGGCACTATCAATCAGCCCCAGCATTTT.